A single sample is the source of the 24 T cell receptor beta chains below, sequenced in a study of spatial heterogeneity in lung cancer. TCRdb re-called the 5' RACE reads with MiXCR, one entry per CDR3 protein. In the table there are 12,000 or so distinct CDR3 sequences, approximately 14% of which are singletons. Regarding time point: sample taken at primary tumor resection. The study sequenced unsorted whole RNA from tumor, nontumor lung or frozen PBMC. Sequenced here: PBMCs, sampled at surgery. The receptors here all came from a female donor with early-stage non-small cell lung cancer.

This chain links TRBV4-1 with TRBJ1-2, with D possibly TRBD1 on 6 matching bases. V was pared by 6 bases and J by 3 bases, with 17 bases between. This CDR3 is 15 amino acids long. Germline V lookup: CDR1 MGHRA, CDR2 YSYEKL. This CDR3 reads CASRLDRFSYYGYTF. The DNA of the CDR3 is TGCGCCAGCAGACTCGACAGGTTTTCGTACTATGGCTACACCTTC.

This clonotype rates as medium-sized. The chain couples TRBV19 to TRBJ1-5; a weak D match, TRBD1 (6 bases). The CDR3 totals 14 residues. Germline CDR1 LNHDA, CDR2 SQIVND (reference sequence). With 3 bases removed from V and 3 bases from J, the gap between germline ends came to 9 bases. The CDR3 DNA follows: TGTGCCAGTAGTATTCAGGGGATCAATCAGCCCCAGCATTTT. Protein: CASSIQGINQPQHF.

This clonotype has a count of ten or more. The V and J genes are TRBV28 and TRBJ2-2; D may be TRBD1 (5 bases). CDR1 and CDR2 (germline): MDHEN, SYDVKM. V was pared by 5 bases and J by 1 base, with 8 bases between. The CDR3 has 14 amino acids. This CDR3 is CASSDSWNTGELFF. CDR3 in DNA: TGTGCCAGCAGTGACAGCTGGAACACCGGGGAGCTGTTTTTT.

This clonotype qualifies as medium-sized. The gene calls are TRBV7-9 and TRBJ2-1, with TRBD2 matching over 10 bases. The CDR3 contains 17 residues. Germline V lookup: CDR1 SEHNR, CDR2 FQNEAQ (reference sequence). J lost 2 bases, V lost 3 bases, and 7 bases had no gene match. Here the CDR3 DNA reads TGTGCCAGCAGCTTTCCTTCTAGCGGGAGTACCTACAATGAGCAGTTCTTC. Its translation is CASSFPSSGSTYNEQFF.

This clonotype ranks as medium-sized. The genes are TRBV5-1 and TRBJ2-1, with a tentative D call TRBD2 (7 bases). Germline V lookup: CDR1 SGHRS, CDR2 YFSETQ. V lost 4 bases, J lost 9 bases, and 20 bases lay in between. This CDR3 is built from 15 residues. CDR3 sequence (DNA): TGCGCCAGCAGCCAATTGGGGGCGGGAGAGGCTGAGCAGTTCTTC. Amino acids: CASSQLGAGEAEQFF.

A note on this clonotype: Just one base apart from a much larger clone, this may be a read error. The chain links TRBV6-6 to TRBJ2-1; D gene ambiguous. V lost 7 bases and J 0 bases, leaving 25 bases between the germline ends. There are 19 residues in the CDR3. Germline V gives CDR1 MNHNY, CDR2 SVGAGI (reference sequence). The CDR3 is CASTPIQIPGKSSYNEQFF. Here the CDR3 DNA reads TGTGCCAGCACCCCGATCCAGATTCCAGGCAAGAGCTCCTACAATGAGCAGTTCTTC.

This clonotype has a handful of counts. The chain recombines TRBV7-2 with TRBJ2-7, with 15 bases aligning to TRBD2. V lost 7 bases, J lost 2 bases, and 15 bases stayed unmatched. Germline V gene data show CDR1 as SGHTA and CDR2 as FQGNSA. The CDR3 runs 19 residues. The CDR3 DNA follows: TGTGCCAGCACCAATCATCCGGGACTAGCGGGGGGCCTACCCTACGAGCAGTACTTC. Protein sequence: CASTNHPGLAGGLPYEQYF.

The chain has TRBV29-1 and TRBJ1-1; D not certain. V dropped 3 bases and J dropped 7 bases, with 6 bases sitting between them. The CDR3 totals 10 residues. Per the germline V gene, CDR1 is SQVTM and CDR2 is ANQGSEA. The CDR3 DNA sequence: TGCAGCGTTGAGTTGCTTGAAGCTTTCTTT. It translates to CSVELLEAFF.

This clonotype showed up many times. The chain employs TRBV5-1 and TRBJ2-7; 7 bases map to TRBD2. The CDR3 spans 15 residues. Unmatched junction bases numbered 10, after V lost 2 bases and J lost 5 bases. Germline V gene data show CDR1 as SGHRS and CDR2 as YFSETQ. The CDR3 sequence: CASSLPSGTADEQYF. For the CDR3, the DNA is TGCGCCAGCAGCTTACCTAGCGGAACCGCGGACGAGCAGTACTTC.

This clonotype is judged medium-sized. V and J are TRBV7-9 and TRBJ2-1; 12 positions match TRBD2. The CDR3 loop spans 16 amino acids. Per the germline V gene, CDR1 is SEHNR and CDR2 is FQNEAQ (reference sequence). With V trimmed by 5 bases and J by 4 bases, 6 bases remained unmatched. CDR3 region: CASSPTSGGSYNEQFF. As DNA, the CDR3 is TGTGCCAGCAGCCCAACTAGCGGGGGGTCTTACAATGAGCAGTTCTTC.

This clonotype appeared many times. The CDR3, as DNA: TGCAGTGCTAGGATTTCCTCCTACGAGCAGTACTTC. This translates into CSARISSYEQYF. The chain combines TRBV20-1 with TRBJ2-7; no reliable D call. The V gene lost 3 bases and the J gene lost 0 bases, with 6 bases spanning the gap. The CDR3 runs to 12 residues. Germline CDR1 and CDR2: DFQATT and SNEGSKA (reference sequence).

In its sample, this clonotype ranks as medium-sized (0.01 to 0.1%). V gene TRBV4-2 combines with J gene TRBJ2-7; D unresolved. The CDR3 contains 14 residues. Germline-derived CDR1 and CDR2 are LGHNA and YNFKEQ. The V gene lost 5 bases and the J gene lost 3 bases, with 14 bases spanning the gap. This chain's CDR3 is CASSEARLVYEQYF. CDR3 bases: TGTGCCAGCAGCGAAGCCCGACTCGTCTACGAGCAGTACTTC.

This clonotype has a handful of counts. The V and J genes are TRBV3-2 and TRBJ2-7. TRBV3-2 is termed a pseudogene. The CDR3 loop spans 13 amino acids. Here the CDR3 reads CASSPVSSYEQYF. As DNA, the CDR3 is TGTGCCAGCAGCCCAGTCAGTTCCTACGAGCAGTACTTC.

Sample share makes this clonotype medium-sized. The chain joins TRBV12-3 or TRBV12-4 to TRBJ2-2, with D perhaps TRBD1 (5 bases). This CDR3 spans 15 amino acids. V was pared by 5 bases and J by 4 bases, with 14 bases between. The CDR3 is CASSPRPGFTGELFF. In DNA form, the CDR3 reads TGTGCCAGCAGTCCTCGGCCAGGGTTCACCGGGGAGCTGTTTTTT.

This clonotype is termed medium-sized. The genes are TRBV19 and TRBJ1-5; D is possibly TRBD1 (5 bases). Trimming removed 0 bases at V and 10 bases at J, with 7 bases between. CDR1 is LNHDA, CDR2 SQIVND, per germline (reference sequence). The CDR3 sequence is 12 residues long. CDR3 residues: CASSIDRDPQHF. The CDR3 coding sequence is TGTGCCAGTAGTATAGATCGGGACCCCCAGCATTTT.

This chain connects TRBV10-3 to TRBJ1-6; no reliable D call. Germline V lookup: CDR1 ENHRY, CDR2 SYGVKD. CDR3 size: 14 residues. The V end was cut by 7 bases, the J end by 0 bases, with 7 bases between. CDR3 bases: TGTGCCATCACTGCGCGCTCCTATAATTCACCCCTCCACTTT. Its translation is CAITARSYNSPLHF.

The genes are TRBV6-2 or TRBV6-3 and TRBJ2-5, with a possible D match to TRBD2 (6 bases). This CDR3 is built from 18 residues. Germline V gene lookup returns CDR1 MNHEY and CDR2 SVGEGT. Trimming left V 2 bases short and J 2 bases short, with 21 bases between. The CDR3 DNA reads TGTGCCAGCAGTTACCCCCGGAGGGGAGACTTAGATCAAGAGACCCAGTACTTC. As protein: CASSYPRRGDLDQETQYF.

This clonotype was seen many times. The chain couples TRBV28 to TRBJ1-4, with 7 bases that match TRBD1. There are 16 residues in the CDR3. V shed 3 bases and J 5 bases; nucleotides not matched to a gene: 9. In germline, CDR1 is MDHEN, CDR2 SYDVKM. The CDR3 sequence: CASSFSGGNRNEKLFF. CDR3 DNA sequence: TGTGCCAGCAGTTTTTCAGGGGGGAATAGGAATGAAAAACTGTTTTTT.

In its sample, this clonotype is medium-sized. This sequence joins TRBV7-9 and TRBJ2-7; D ambiguous. V lost 2 bases and J lost 4, with 6 bases in between. The CDR3 runs 12 residues. Germline V gene lookup returns CDR1 SEHNR and CDR2 FQNEAQ (reference sequence). The CDR3 DNA reads TGTGCCAGCAGCTTAACCGAGTACGAGCAGTACTTC. Its translation is CASSLTEYEQYF. The whole variable domain, remainder taken from reference TRBV7-9 and TRBJ2-7, is DTGVSQNPRHKITKRGQNVTFRCDPISEHNRLYWYRQTLGQGPEFLTYFQNEAQLEKSRLLSDRFSAERPKGSFSTLEIQRTEQGDSAMYLCASSLTEYEQYFGPGTRLTVT.

By share, this clonotype counts as medium-sized. The chain couples TRBV13 to TRBJ2-3; 8 bases line up with TRBD1. Per the germline V gene, CDR1 is PRHDT and CDR2 is FYEKMQ (reference sequence). The CDR3 runs to 14 residues. The ends lost 6 bases at V and 4 bases at J; junction bases unmatched: 6. The CDR3 nucleotides read TGTGCCAGCAGGCAGGGGGCTATCGCAGATACGCAGTATTTT. This encodes CASRQGAIADTQYF.

There are many counts of this clonotype. The CDR3 DNA is TGTGCCAGCAGCCAAAATTTTCGAGCGGTTGACGGCCTCAATGAGCAGTTCTTC. Its protein is CASSQNFRAVDGLNEQFF. The chain combines TRBV14 with TRBJ2-1; D is perhaps TRBD2 (5 bases). The ends were cut back, 2 bases at V and 6 bases at J, with 23 bases in the middle. The CDR3 spans 18 residues. Germline V lookup: CDR1 SGHDN, CDR2 FVKESK.

By proportion, this clonotype is medium-sized. This sequence joins TRBV19 and TRBJ2-7; 7 bases fit TRBD1. CDR1 is LNHDA and CDR2 is SQIVND in the germline V gene (reference sequence). Trimming cost V 1 base and J 5 bases; bases outside gene matches: 8. The CDR3 loop spans 15 amino acids. The CDR3 sequence is CASSIGNRGFDEQYF. The CDR3 DNA is TGTGCCAGTAGTATAGGAAACAGGGGATTTGACGAGCAGTACTTC.

This clonotype has at least ten counts. This chain connects TRBV5-1 to TRBJ2-7, with 12 nucleotides matching TRBD1. CDR3 length equals 16 residues. Germline loops: CDR1 SGHRS, CDR2 YFSETQ. J gave up 7 bases and V 0 bases, and 8 bases lay outside the gene matches. CDR3 loop: CASSLELGQGAGEQYF. CDR3 sequence (DNA): TGCGCCAGCAGCTTGGAGTTGGGACAGGGGGCCGGTGAGCAGTACTTC.

Ten or more counts support this clonotype. J is TRBJ1-1 and V is TRBV18, with D possibly matching TRBD1 (5 bases). V was shortened by 1 base and J by 6 bases, with 9 bases between the two germline ends. This CDR3 has 13 amino acids. Germline CDR1 reads KGHSH; CDR2 reads LQKENI. CDR3 coding DNA: TGTGCCAGCTCACCACTATGGGGCTCTGAAGCTTTCTTT. Protein sequence: CASSPLWGSEAFF.